The T cell receptor (beta chain) described here comes from a study of T cells in Graves' hyperthyroidism and ophthalmopathy. Study in general: Peripheral blood collection took place at initial diagnosis, before any treatment. Study-wide points: Appearing also in blood were most of the thyroid clonotypes expanded above 0.001.

CDR1 and CDR2 from the germline V gene are SGHRS and YFSETQ. V trimming: 5 bases; J trimming: 4 bases; junction bases outside the gene matches: 5. The CDR3 is 14 residues long. Pregnant or lactating patients were excluded, as were those with uncontrolled infection or other autoimmune disease. The study based diagnoses on clinical symptoms, serum thyroxine and TRAb, thyroid ultrasound and orbital computed tomography. This clonotype was observed a handful of times. Its antigen is still unknown. Amplification of TCR beta CDR3 regions was performed using RNA transcripts as template. HTBI primers were the set used in a first-round RT-PCR of the TCR CDR3. TCRdb analysed the multiplex PCR reads with MiXCR anew, one entry per CDR3 protein. Of about 480,000 distinct CDR3 sequences in the sample, around 14% were seen once.

This sequence was found in a woman younger than 35 with Graves' hyperthyroidism. What was sequenced was blood. V is TRBV5-1 and J is TRBJ2-3; 9 bases are shared with TRBD2. CDR3 nucleotide sequence: TGCGCCAGCAGTCTAGCGGGAAACGCAGATACGCAGTATTTT. Encoded protein: CASSLAGNADTQYF.